This T cell receptor beta chain was recovered during a study of patients and donors after allogeneic stem cell transplantation. Germline CDR1 and CDR2: SGHRS and YFSETQ. This CDR3 contains 15 residues. V shed 2 bases and J 2 bases; nucleotides not matched to a gene: 6. TCRdb reprocessed the RT-PCR reads with MiXCR, giving one entry per CDR3 protein. This repertoire shows some 880,000 distinct CDR3 sequences, over 15% found once; its top ten account for 6%. What was sequenced was blood, either unsorted or a sorted T cell fraction (not recorded which). This chain links TRBV5-1 with TRBJ1-2, with 7 bases identical to TRBD1. This TCR came from a human donor who was either an allogeneic HSCT recipient or a stem cell or donor lymphocyte infusion donor (not recorded which). It is not recorded whose cells these are; they may come from a transplant donor. The CDR3 DNA is TGCGCCAGCAGCTTAACCGGGACAGAAAACTATGGCTACACCTTC. As protein: CASSLTGTENYGYTF.